Presented here are 18 T cell receptor beta chains from one specimen sequenced in a study of CD8+ T cells in alopecia areata. RNA, once extracted, was reverse transcribed into cDNA for use as the sequencing template. Method: immunoSEQ multiplex PCR; TCRdb's copy keeps in-frame clones and lacks some. Counted here are nearly 200,000 clones, 55% to 75% occurring once; the ten biggest clones make up 5.5%. Treatment defined: oral pan-JAK inhibitor, 5-10 mg twice daily. Sequenced material: CD4+ T cells sorted from blood, taken at week 24, from a patient treated with tofacitinib. These receptors were collected from a human donor with alopecia areata.

The genes are TRBV28 and TRBJ2-3; TRBD1 matches 9 bases. CDR1 MDHEN and CDR2 SYDVKM come from the germline V gene. The J segment lost 1 base and the V segment lost 5 bases, leaving 1 base of the junction unmatched. The CDR3 contains 14 residues. CDR3 sequence: CASSRTGGTDTQYF. The CDR3 DNA reads as TGTGCCAGCAGTAGGACAGGGGGCACAGATACGCAGTATTTT.

The chain combines TRBV21-1 with TRBJ2-5; the D call in the table, TRBD2, was not verified against the DNA. TRBV21-1 constitutes a pseudogene. CDR3 length: 11 amino acids. In DNA form, the CDR3 reads TGTGCCAGCAGGAGAACAGAGACCCAGTACTTC. This translates into CASRRTETQYF.

The chain is built from TRBV5-4 and TRBJ1-4, with 9 nucleotides matching TRBD1. Trimming removed 3 bases from V and 7 bases from J; junction bases left unmatched: 4. CDR1 and CDR2 (germline): SGHNT, YYREEE (reference sequence). The CDR3 contains 14 residues. The CDR3 region has the DNA TGTGCCAGCAGCTCACAGGGGGCGCTTGAAAAACTGTTTTTT. Amino acid sequence: CASSSQGALEKLFF.

V is TRBV7-2 and J is TRBJ1-5; 7 bases are a match to TRBD1. This CDR3 is built from 16 residues. Germline assignment: CDR1 SGHTA and CDR2 FQGNSA. The junction had 5 bases not matched to a gene; V was cut back by 2 bases and J by 1 base. The CDR3 nucleotides are TGTGCCAGCAGCTTAAGCGACAGGGCAAGCAATCAGCCCCAGCATTTT. The encoded protein is CASSLSDRASNQPQHF.

The chain recombines TRBV5-1 with TRBJ1-1; 7 nucleotides match TRBD1. The length of the CDR3 is 14 residues. J lost 0 bases, V lost 4 bases, and 3 bases had no gene match. Germline CDR1 is SGHRS and CDR2 is YFSETQ. The CDR3 reads CASSQGTVNTEAFF. Here the CDR3 DNA reads TGCGCCAGCAGCCAGGGGACAGTGAACACTGAAGCTTTCTTT.

The chain combines TRBV14 with TRBJ2-5; 10 positions match TRBD2. This CDR3 spans 18 amino acids. V trimming: 1 base; J trimming: 1 base; junction bases outside the gene matches: 9. Germline CDR1 reads SGHDN; CDR2 reads FVKESK. The CDR3 DNA reads as TGTGCCAGCAGCCAAGGGACTAGCGGAGTTGAGGTCCAAGAGACCCAGTACTTC. Translation gives CASSQGTSGVEVQETQYF.

The chain carries TRBV6-6 and TRBJ2-3, with 11 bases identical to TRBD2. V lost 0 bases and J lost 6; bases outside the gene matches: 2. The CDR3 length is 15 residues. The germline V gene has CDR1 MNHNY and CDR2 SVGAGI (reference sequence). This CDR3 reads CASSYSIAGGDTQYF. The CDR3 DNA follows: TGTGCCAGCAGTTACTCGATAGCGGGAGGGGATACGCAGTATTTT.

This clone was detected only a few times. The V call is TRBV7-9, the J call TRBJ1-4; TRBD1 might be the D (5 bases). Trimming left V 3 bases short and J 8 bases short, with 10 bases between. Germline CDR1 and CDR2: SEHNR and FQNEAQ (reference sequence). CDR3 size: 13 residues. Here the CDR3 reads CASSLGDDEKLFF. CDR3 bases: TGTGCCAGCAGCTTGGGGGACGACGAAAAACTGTTTTTT.

Only a few counts were recorded for this clone. This rearrangement joins TRBV2 to TRBJ2-1; weak D call: TRBD2 (6 bases). The CDR3 covers 15 residues. Germline CDR1 is SNHLY and CDR2 is FYNNEI. Trimming stripped 4 bases from V and 10 bases from J, with 20 bases between. For the CDR3, the DNA is TGTGCCAGCAGTGCATTAGGAGTTATTCGGGGGGAGCAGTTCTTC. Its protein product is CASSALGVIRGEQFF.

The CDR3 DNA follows: TGTGCCACCAGCGGACGACAGGGACGGTGGCCAGGGACTGAAGCTTTCTTT. Translation gives CATSGRQGRWPGTEAFF. This chain joins TRBV15 and TRBJ1-1, with 7 bases matching TRBD1. The CDR3 is 17 residues long. Germline CDR1 reads LNHNV; CDR2 reads YYDKDF (reference sequence). After removal of 5 bases from V and 5 bases from J, the junction contained 17 bases not matched to a gene.

V is TRBV30 and J is TRBJ2-1; TRBD1 is a possible D gene (6 bases). Per the germline V gene, CDR1 is GTSNPN and CDR2 is SVGIG (reference sequence). The V end lost 1 base, the J end lost 5 bases, and 9 bases lay between the germline ends. CDR3 length equals 13 residues. CDR3 DNA: TGTGCCTGGAGTGGACAGGTAGACAATGAGCAGTTCTTC. Residues: CAWSGQVDNEQFF.

The DNA of the CDR3 is TGTGCCTGGAGTCCGACAGGGGAGGCTTTCTTT. Residues: CAWSPTGEAFF. This chain connects TRBV30 to TRBJ1-1; 8 positions match TRBD1. This CDR3 has 11 residues. Trimming cost V 2 bases and J 11 bases; bases outside gene matches: 4. CDR1 is GTSNPN and CDR2 is SVGIG in the germline V gene (reference sequence). Full variable domain (remainder filled in from reference TRBV30 and TRBJ1-1): SQTIHQWPATLVQPVGSPLSLECTVEGTSNPNLYWYRQAAGRGLQLLFYSVGIGQISSEVPQNLSASRPQDRQFILSSKKLLLSDSGFYLCAWSPTGEAFFGQGTRLTVV.

The chain recombines TRBV25-1 with TRBJ2-5; 10 nucleotides agree with TRBD2. Germline values: CDR1 MGHDK, CDR2 SYGVNS. CDR3 length: 16 amino acids. The junction had 6 bases not matched to a gene; V was cut back by 4 bases and J by 1 base. The CDR3 DNA reads TGTGCCAGCAGTGGTCTAGCGGGGGTTAGCCAAGAGACCCAGTACTTC. Encoded protein: CASSGLAGVSQETQYF.

The chain recombines TRBV28 with TRBJ2-7; possibly TRBD1 for D (6 bases). Germline V CDR1 and CDR2: MDHEN, SYDVKM. The CDR3 consists of 14 residues. Trimming stripped 5 bases from V and 2 bases from J, with 13 bases between. The CDR3 here is CASSRQVRAYEQYF. CDR3 sequence (DNA): TGTGCCAGCAGTCGACAGGTACGGGCCTACGAGCAGTACTTC.

This clone has a single count. The chain employs TRBV5-1 and TRBJ2-1; D gene uncertain. Germline V gene data show CDR1 as SGHRS and CDR2 as YFSETQ. The CDR3 length is 16 residues. V was clipped by 0 bases and J by 2 bases, with 12 bases between them. The CDR3 loop is CASSLGTEITYNEQFF. In nucleotides, the CDR3 is TGCGCCAGCAGCTTGGGCACGGAGATTACCTACAATGAGCAGTTCTTC.

This clone was seen once. The chain recombines TRBV9 with TRBJ2-7, with D possibly TRBD1 on 5 matching bases. CDR1 is SGDLS and CDR2 is YYNGEE in the germline V gene. V lost 2 bases, J lost 6 bases, and 15 bases lay in between. CDR3 length: 14 residues. CDR3 sequence reads: CASSVGNRFSEQYF. DNA of the CDR3: TGTGCCAGCAGCGTGGGTAACAGGTTCTCCGAGCAGTACTTC.

The chain joins TRBV7-8 to TRBJ2-2, with D unclear. The germline gives CDR1 SGHVS, CDR2 FQNEAQ. The CDR3 is 16 amino acids. V was clipped by 0 bases and J by 1 base, with 9 bases between them. Here the CDR3 DNA reads TGTGCCAGCAGCTTAGCGTCTACCAGGAACACCGGGGAGCTGTTTTTT. Protein: CASSLASTRNTGELFF.

This clone was seen a few times. The rearrangement joins TRBV29-1 to TRBJ2-1, with TRBD2 identical over 8 bases. The length of the CDR3 is 15 residues. The V segment lost 3 bases and the J segment 6 bases; nucleotides outside the gene matches: 10. Germline loops: CDR1 SQVTM, CDR2 ANQGSEA. The CDR3 DNA reads TGCAGCGTTGAGGATGGTAGCGGGATACTCAATGAGCAGTTCTTC. The encoded protein is CSVEDGSGILNEQFF.